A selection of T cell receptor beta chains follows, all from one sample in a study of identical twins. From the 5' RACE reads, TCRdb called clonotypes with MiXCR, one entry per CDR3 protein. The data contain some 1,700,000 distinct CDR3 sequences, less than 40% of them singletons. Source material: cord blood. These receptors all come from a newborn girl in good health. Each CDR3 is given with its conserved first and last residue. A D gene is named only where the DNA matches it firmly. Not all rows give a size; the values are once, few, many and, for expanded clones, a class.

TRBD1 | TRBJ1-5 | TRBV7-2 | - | TGTGCCAGCAGCTTCCTGACAGGGGGCGATCCCGTTAATCAGCCCCAGCATTTT | CASSFLTGGDPVNQPQHF
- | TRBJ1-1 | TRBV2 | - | TGTGCCAGCACCTCCCAGGGAGTTGAAGCTTTCTTT | CASTSQGVEAFF
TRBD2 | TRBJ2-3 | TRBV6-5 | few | TGTGCCAGCAGTTACGAGCGGGAGGGAGTGGGTACGCAGTATTTT | CASSYEREGVGTQYF
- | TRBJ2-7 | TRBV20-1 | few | TGCAGTGCTAGAGGGCGAGTCGACGAGCAGTACTTC | CSARGRVDEQYF
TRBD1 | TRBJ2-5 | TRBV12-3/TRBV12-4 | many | TGTGCCAGCAGTCCGGGACAGTTGTACCAAGAGACCCAGTACTTC | CASSPGQLYQETQYF
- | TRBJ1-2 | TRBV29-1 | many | TGCAGCGCTTGGGCCAGGGAGGGCTACACCTTC | CSAWAREGYTF
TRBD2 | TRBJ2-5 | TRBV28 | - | TGTGCCAGCAGTTCTAGCGGGAGAGGGGGGGAGCAGTACTTC | CASSSSGRGGEQYF
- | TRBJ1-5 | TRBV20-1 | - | TGCAGTGCTGGGACGGATAGCAATCAGCCCCAGCATTTT | CSAGTDSNQPQHF
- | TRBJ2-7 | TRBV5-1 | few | TGCGCCAACAGCGGGTTTCAGGGTGCCTACGAGCAGTACTTC | CANSGFQGAYEQYF
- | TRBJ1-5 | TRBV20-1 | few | TGCAGTGCTAGGGAGCACGTTGGTGATCAGCCCCAGCATTTT | CSAREHVGDQPQHF
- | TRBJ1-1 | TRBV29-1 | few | TGCAGCGTTGAATCCGATATGAACACTGAAGCTTTCTTT | CSVESDMNTEAFF
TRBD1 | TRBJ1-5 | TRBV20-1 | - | TGCAGTGCTAGAGTCCTCAGGGGGTCCTATAGCAATCAGCCCCAGCATTTT | CSARVLRGSYSNQPQHF
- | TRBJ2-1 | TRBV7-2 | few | TGTGCCAGCAGCCCGAGACTTAGCGATGAGCAGTTCTTC | CASSPRLSDEQFF
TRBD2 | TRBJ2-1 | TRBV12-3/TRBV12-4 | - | TGTGCCAGCAGTTTACCGCTAGCGGGACGCAATGAGCAGTTCTTC | CASSLPLAGRNEQFF
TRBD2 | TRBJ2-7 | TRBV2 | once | TGTGCCAGCACTGCGACTAGCGCGAATTCCTACAATGAGCAGTACTTC | CASTATSANSYNEQYF
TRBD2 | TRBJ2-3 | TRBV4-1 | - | TGCGCCAGCAGCCAACCCCTTCCGACTAGCGGGATGTTCACAGATACGCAGTATTTT | CASSQPLPTSGMFTDTQYF
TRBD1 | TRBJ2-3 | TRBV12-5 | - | TGTGCTAGTGGTTTGTGGGACAGGGGGCGCACAGATACGCAGTATTTT | CASGLWDRGRTDTQYF
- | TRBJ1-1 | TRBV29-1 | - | TGCAGCGTTGCCCCCGGGAGGGGCACTGAAGCTTTCTTT | CSVAPGRGTEAFF
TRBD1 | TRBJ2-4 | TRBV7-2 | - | TGTGCCAGCAGCTTGGACAGGGGGCGAGTCAGAAAGCAGTACTTC | CASSLDRGRVRKQYF
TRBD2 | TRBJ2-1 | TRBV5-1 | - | TGCGCCGGCAGCTTGCCTAGCGGGGGCCACAATGAGCAGTTCTTC | CAGSLPSGGHNEQFF